Sequencing of this T cell receptor beta chain was carried out in a study of blood T cell repertoires in COVID-19. Using immunoSEQ multiplex PCR, the repertoire was profiled, and TCRdb retains in-frame clones only, with some absent. This table has about 220,000 clones, 84% appearing once. V gave up 6 bases and J gave up 2 bases; unmatched junction bases: 3. This CDR3 comprises 14 residues. Germline V gene data show CDR1 as MNHEY and CDR2 as SMNVEV (reference sequence). J is TRBJ1-5 and V is TRBV27; 8 bases match TRBD1. Material for sequencing was peripheral blood. The source is a woman aged 60-70 years with acute or convalescent COVID-19. CDR3 sequence reads: CASRQGQGNQPQHF. CDR3 DNA sequence: TGTGCCAGCAGACAGGGACAGGGCAATCAGCCCCAGCATTTT.